The 24 T cell receptor beta chains in this list originate from one sample, sequenced in a study of Japanese encephalitis immunity and Zika vaccine responses (dated by TCRdb to the early 2020s). PBMCs were labeled with CellTrace CFSE and were cultured for five to six days in RPMI containing about 8% human serum plus peptide pools at 0.85 to 1 ug/mL each. On a BD FACSAria, proliferating CD4 T cells were sorted without fixation as live CD56-CD19-CD16-CD3+CD4+ CFSE-low cells. The method behind the library was 5' RACE. Data came from an Illumina MiSeq. The public reads were reanalyzed by TCRdb: fastp trimming at Q25, MiXCR alignment, in-frame beta chains only. Rows are unified per CDR3 protein, each entry keeping the most common DNA and genes. The sample records some 600 distinct CDR3 sequences, 2% to 3% of which are singletons. The ten largest clones represent roughly a fifth of the sample. Sequenced here: antigen-activated CD4+ T cells from blood, cultured, sampled during a Zika inactivated vaccine study. These receptors all come from an adult woman who received an inactivated Zika virus vaccine.

This clonotype is large (0.1 to 1%) by share. The chain joins TRBV29-1 to TRBJ1-2; weak D call: TRBD1 (6 bases). CDR3 size: 13 residues. In germline, CDR1 is SQVTM, CDR2 ANQGSEA. The V end was cut by 7 bases, the J end by 4 bases, with 16 bases between. In DNA form, the CDR3 reads TGCAGCGCTCGACAGGCCGGCCTCTATGGCTACACCTTC. This translates into CSARQAGLYGYTF.

By share, this clonotype counts as medium-sized. J is TRBJ2-7 and V is TRBV6-6, with D perhaps assigned TRBD1 or TRBD2 (7 bases each). The CDR3 has 14 residues. The ends were cut back, 2 bases at V and 6 bases at J, with 14 bases in the middle. The germline gives CDR1 MNHNY, CDR2 SVGAGI (reference sequence). The CDR3 region is CASSYGEGAFEQYF. CDR3 bases: TGTGCCAGCAGTTACGGGGAGGGGGCGTTCGAGCAGTACTTC.

Relative to its sample, this clonotype is large. The V call is TRBV18, the J call TRBJ2-5; unclear D gene. Germline V gene lookup returns CDR1 KGHSH and CDR2 LQKENI. CDR3 length: 14 residues. V was pared by 4 bases and J by 1 base, with 10 bases between. The DNA for the CDR3 is TGTGCCAGCTCACAAACTTCACCCCAAGAGACCCAGTACTTC. It is translated as CASSQTSPQETQYF.

This clonotype qualifies as large. The chain combines TRBV2 with TRBJ1-1; D unclear. The CDR3 is 14 residues long. V shed 6 bases and J shed 2 bases, with 13 bases lying between them. Germline V gives CDR1 SNHLY, CDR2 FYNNEI. Here the CDR3 reads CASRQQIINTEAFF. As DNA, the CDR3 is TGTGCCAGCAGACAACAGATAATTAACACTGAAGCTTTCTTT.

This clonotype is classed as large. The V gene is TRBV20-1, the J gene TRBJ2-7; D not resolved. Trimming shortened V by 4 bases and J by 0 bases, and 13 bases separated the two germline ends. The CDR3 consists of 14 residues. CDR1 and CDR2 (germline): DFQATT, SNEGSKA (reference sequence). CDR3 DNA: TGCAGTGCTACGCTGACGATGAGCTCCTACGAGCAGTACTTC. Translation gives CSATLTMSSYEQYF.

This clonotype counts as large (0.1 to 1%). This chain connects TRBV5-1 to TRBJ2-7, with 8 bases identical to TRBD1. J lost 5 bases, V lost 4 bases, and 5 bases had no gene match. This CDR3 region has 13 residues. Per the germline V gene, CDR1 is SGHRS and CDR2 is YFSETQ. The CDR3 reads CASSRDRNHEQYF. The CDR3 DNA sequence: TGCGCCAGCAGCAGGGACAGGAACCACGAGCAGTACTTC. The full variable domain, completed using reference TRBV5-1 and TRBJ2-7, is KAGVTQTPRYLIKTRGQQVTLSCSPISGHRSVSWYQQTPGQGLQFLFEYFSETQRNKGNFPGRFSGRQFSNSRSEMNVSTLELGDSALYLCASSRDRNHEQYFGPGTRLTVT.

By share of the sample, this clonotype is medium-sized. V is TRBV2 and J is TRBJ1-5; possible D gene TRBD1, 6 bases. The V gene's germline CDR1 is SNHLY and CDR2 FYNNEI. This CDR3 spans 13 amino acids. V was cut by 5 bases and J by 7 bases, with 12 bases left in between. The CDR3, as DNA: TGTGCCAGCAGTAATCGACAGGCCCAGCCCCAGCATTTT. Residues: CASSNRQAQPQHF.

V gene TRBV28 combines with J gene TRBJ2-3; D is undetermined. Germline CDR1 and CDR2: MDHEN and SYDVKM. CDR3 size: 12 residues. V was pared by 6 bases and J by 5 bases, with 9 bases between. CDR3 in DNA: TGTGCCAGCAGCGCCCCTGGAGATACGCAGTATTTT. Its translation is CASSAPGDTQYF.

Judged by abundance, this clonotype is large (0.1 to 1%). V gene TRBV18 combines with J gene TRBJ1-1; D is unclear. In germline, CDR1 is KGHSH, CDR2 LQKENI. The CDR3 is 15 amino acids. V gave up 4 bases and J gave up 4 bases, with 16 bases separating them. CDR3 protein: CASSLPSEGTTEAFF. CDR3 DNA: TGTGCCAGCTCACTCCCCTCCGAGGGTACCACTGAAGCTTTCTTT. Looking up the rest from reference TRBV18 and TRBJ1-1 gives the full variable domain: NAGVMQNPRHLVRRRGQEARLRCSPMKGHSHVYWYRQLPEEGLKFMVYLQKENIIDESGMPKERFSAEFPKEGPSILRIQQVVRGDSAAYFCASSLPSEGTTEAFFGQGTRLTVV.

By sample fraction, this clonotype is hyperexpanded (1% or more). V and J are TRBV2 and TRBJ2-1; D ambiguous. Between the trimmed V and J ends, which lost 6 bases and 7 bases, there was a span of 19 bases. CDR3 length: 15 residues. Germline CDR1 is SNHLY and CDR2 is FYNNEI. CDR3 protein: CASRERTLGWNEQFF. The CDR3, as DNA: TGTGCCAGCAGAGAAAGGACGTTGGGGTGGAATGAGCAGTTCTTC.

This clonotype is medium-sized. CDR3 sequence: CATSREDRGDYGYTF. DNA of the CDR3: TGTGCCACCAGCAGAGAGGACAGAGGAGACTATGGCTACACCTTC. The gene calls are TRBV15 and TRBJ1-2, with D tentatively TRBD1 (6 bases). V was clipped by 0 bases and J by 3 bases, with 11 bases between them. This CDR3 has 15 amino acids. Looked up from germline, CDR1 is LNHNV and CDR2 is YYDKDF (reference sequence).

This clonotype is medium-sized by share. This chain links TRBV28 with TRBJ1-2; TRBD1 agrees at 8 bases. Per germline, CDR1 MDHEN and CDR2 SYDVKM. Trimming cost V 0 bases and J 4 bases; bases outside gene matches: 7. This CDR3 contains 16 residues. The CDR3 DNA reads TGTGCCAGCAGTTTATGGCAGGACAGGGAGAGCTATGGCTACACCTTC. It specifies CASSLWQDRESYGYTF.

This clonotype counts as medium-sized. The chain employs TRBV28 and TRBJ1-5; D is possibly TRBD1 (6 bases). This CDR3 comprises 13 residues. V was shortened by 6 bases and J by 6 bases, with 12 bases between the two germline ends. Germline CDR1 is MDHEN and CDR2 is SYDVKM. CDR3 sequence: CASRFRGAQPQHF. The CDR3 DNA reads as TGTGCCAGCAGATTCCGGGGGGCTCAGCCCCAGCATTTT.

By share, this clonotype counts as medium-sized. V gene TRBV5-1 combines with J gene TRBJ1-1; TRBD1 is a possible D gene (5 bases). The CDR3 contains 15 residues. CDR1 and CDR2 from the germline V gene are SGHRS and YFSETQ. Deletions cut 4 bases from V and 1 base from J, with 14 bases between. This CDR3 reads CASSPSRGANTEAFF. DNA for the CDR3: TGCGCCAGCAGCCCCAGTCGAGGGGCGAACACTGAAGCTTTCTTT.

In its sample, this clonotype is medium-sized. V and J are TRBV3-1 and TRBJ1-4, with 9 bases matching TRBD1. Unmatched junction bases numbered 9, after V lost 5 bases and J lost 5 bases. Germline CDR1 reads LGHDT; CDR2 reads YNNKEL (reference sequence). The CDR3 runs 16 residues. The CDR3 DNA reads TGTGCCAGCAGCTTCCGAACACAGGGGGCAAATGAAAAACTGTTTTTT. Translating it yields CASSFRTQGANEKLFF.

This clonotype rates as medium-sized. The rearrangement links TRBV6-6 to TRBJ2-1; the D is unclear. Between the trimmed V and J ends, which lost 5 bases and 10 bases, there was a span of 12 bases. The length of the CDR3 is 12 residues. Germline CDR1 reads MNHNY; CDR2 reads SVGAGI (reference sequence). CDR3 in amino acids: CASSPSSAEQFF. CDR3 coding DNA: TGTGCCAGCAGTCCTAGTTCCGCGGAGCAGTTCTTC.

This clonotype is termed medium-sized. The rearrangement joins TRBV14 to TRBJ2-2; 11 bases are a match to TRBD2. This CDR3 has 19 residues. V lost 1 base to trimming and J lost 2 bases; unmatched junction nucleotides: 9. The germline gives CDR1 SGHDN, CDR2 FVKESK. The CDR3 spells CASSQVIAGGLTNTGELFF. The CDR3 region has the DNA TGTGCCAGCAGCCAAGTCATAGCGGGAGGGCTTACTAACACCGGGGAGCTGTTTTTT.

This clonotype showed up many times. The genes are TRBV6-6 and TRBJ2-3; 13 bases line up with TRBD2. CDR3 length: 18 amino acids. Germline trimming cut 6 bases from V and 4 bases from J; bases unmatched to any gene: 13. The germline gives CDR1 MNHNY, CDR2 SVGAGI (reference sequence). The CDR3 region has the DNA TGTGCCAGCAGACCCCTCCGGGGACTAGCGGGAACCCCAGATACGCAGTATTTT. This translates into CASRPLRGLAGTPDTQYF.

In its sample, this clonotype is medium-sized. The rearrangement joins TRBV10-1 to TRBJ2-7; 7 bases align to TRBD1. The CDR3 totals 15 residues. The trim removed 0 bases at V and 0 bases at J, leaving 2 bases unmatched. From germline, CDR1 is WNHNN and CDR2 SYGVQD (reference sequence). The CDR3 reads CASSESGQLSYEQYF. The CDR3 bases are TGCGCCAGCAGTGAGTCGGGACAGCTCTCCTACGAGCAGTACTTC.

Relative to its sample, this clonotype is medium-sized. The rearrangement links TRBV10-1 to TRBJ1-6; 9 nucleotides align to TRBD1. V lost 6 bases and J lost 9; bases outside the gene matches: 12. The CDR3 spans 16 residues. Germline CDR1 reads WNHNN; CDR2 reads SYGVQD (reference sequence). This CDR3 is CASSCHFRTGASPLHF. Here the CDR3 DNA reads TGCGCCAGCAGCTGTCATTTCAGGACAGGGGCTTCACCCCTCCACTTT.

By sample share, this clonotype is large. V gene TRBV7-3 combines with J gene TRBJ1-1; 9 positions match TRBD1. Germline loops: CDR1 SGHTA, CDR2 FQGTGA. CDR3 length: 15 residues. The trim removed 5 bases at V and 4 bases at J, leaving 8 bases unmatched. The CDR3 DNA reads as TGTGCCAGCAGCGCCCAGGGACAGGGCATCACTGAAGCTTTCTTT. This sequence encodes CASSAQGQGITEAFF.

By its share, this clonotype is large. The chain is built from TRBV7-3 and TRBJ1-5; TRBD1 is a possible D gene (5 bases). CDR1 and CDR2 from the germline V gene are SGHTA and FQGTGA. There are 14 residues in the CDR3. Trimming removed 2 bases from V and 9 bases from J, with 14 bases in between. The CDR3 bases are TGTGCCAGCAGCTTACAGGGTCCGTGGTCGCCCCAGCATTTT. Protein product: CASSLQGPWSPQHF.

By share, this clonotype ranks as medium-sized (0.01 to 0.1%). This chain uses TRBV4-1 with TRBJ2-5; 12 bases match TRBD1. V lost 4 bases, J lost 3 bases, and 6 bases stayed unmatched. The CDR3 is 16 residues long. Germline V gives CDR1 MGHRA, CDR2 YSYEKL. The CDR3 sequence is CASSRGDRGLEETQYF. CDR3 bases: TGCGCCAGCAGCCGTGGGGACAGGGGGCTTGAAGAGACCCAGTACTTC.

This clonotype rates as large. The V gene is TRBV7-8, the J gene TRBJ2-3, with unresolved D. With 4 bases removed from V and 2 bases from J, the gap between germline ends came to 4 bases. The CDR3 runs to 12 residues. CDR1 and CDR2 (germline): SGHVS, FQNEAQ. The CDR3: CASSYHTDTQYF. CDR3 nucleotides: TGTGCCAGCAGCTACCACACAGATACGCAGTATTTT.